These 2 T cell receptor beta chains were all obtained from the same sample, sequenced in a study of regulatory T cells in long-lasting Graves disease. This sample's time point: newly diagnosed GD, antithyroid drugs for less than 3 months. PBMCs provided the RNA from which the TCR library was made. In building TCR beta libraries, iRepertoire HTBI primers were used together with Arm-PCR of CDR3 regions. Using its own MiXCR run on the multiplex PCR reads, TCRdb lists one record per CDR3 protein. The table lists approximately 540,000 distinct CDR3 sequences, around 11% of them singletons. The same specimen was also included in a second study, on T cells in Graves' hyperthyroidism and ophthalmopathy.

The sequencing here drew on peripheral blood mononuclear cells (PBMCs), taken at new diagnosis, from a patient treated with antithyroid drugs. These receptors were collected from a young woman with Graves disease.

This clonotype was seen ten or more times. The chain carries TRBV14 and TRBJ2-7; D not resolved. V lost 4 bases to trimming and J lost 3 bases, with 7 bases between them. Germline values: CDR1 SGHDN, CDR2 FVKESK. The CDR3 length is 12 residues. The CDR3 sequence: CASSRRSYEQYF. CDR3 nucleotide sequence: TGTGCCAGCAGCCGTAGGAGCTACGAGCAGTACTTC. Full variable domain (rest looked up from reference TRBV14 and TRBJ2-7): EAGVTQFPSHSVIEKGQTVTLRCDPISGHDNLYWYRRVMGKEIKFLLHFVKESKQDESGMPNNRFLAERTGGTYSTLKVQPAELEDSGVYFCASSRRSYEQYFGPGTRLTVT.

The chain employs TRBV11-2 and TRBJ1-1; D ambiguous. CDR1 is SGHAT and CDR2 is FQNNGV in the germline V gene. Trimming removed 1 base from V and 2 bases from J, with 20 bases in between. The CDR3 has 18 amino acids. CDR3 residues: CASSLVGLRFISNTEAFF. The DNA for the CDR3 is TGTGCCAGCAGCTTAGTCGGCTTAAGGTTCATATCAAACACTGAAGCTTTCTTT.